A single sample is the source of the 20 T cell receptor beta chains below, sequenced in a study of T cell repertoires in MIS-A myocarditis. Sequenced by immunoSEQ multiplex PCR; TCRdb stores in-frame clones only, minus some. The data hold 7,000 or so clones, with 78% observed a single time. Sequenced input: right inferior lung lobe tissue obtained at autopsy. These receptors all stem from a man between 18 and 35 years old with fulminant myocarditis from multisystem inflammatory syndrome in adults (MIS-A) after COVID-19.

The V call is TRBV6-5, the J call TRBJ2-1; 13 positions match TRBD2. Germline values: CDR1 MNHEY, CDR2 SVGAGI. Trimming at V came to 6 bases and at J to 8 bases, leaving 7 bases not matched to a gene. The length of the CDR3 is 15 residues. The chain's CDR3 is CASRSGTSGAHEQFF. CDR3 nucleotides: TGTGCCAGCAGATCCGGGACTAGCGGGGCCCATGAGCAGTTCTTC.

The rearrangement links TRBV27 to TRBJ2-2, with D maybe TRBD2 (5 bases). CDR3 length equals 16 residues. The ends were cut back, 4 bases at V and 5 bases at J, with 17 bases in the middle. Germline assignment: CDR1 MNHEY and CDR2 SMNVEV (reference sequence). CDR3 DNA sequence: TGTGCCAGCAGTTCTCTACTAGGAGGCTTTACCGGGGAGCTGTTTTTT. Amino acid sequence: CASSSLLGGFTGELFF.

The J gene is TRBJ1-3, the V gene TRBV7-9; TRBD1 matches at 7 bases. Germline trimming cut 3 bases from V and 4 bases from J; bases unmatched to any gene: 3. CDR1 is SEHNR and CDR2 is FQNEAQ in the germline V gene (reference sequence). The CDR3 has 14 amino acids. In DNA, the CDR3 is TGTGCCAGCAGCTTGCAGGGGGACGGAAACACCATATATTTT. This encodes CASSLQGDGNTIYF.

The V and J genes are TRBV6-1 and TRBJ1-6; 8 bases map to TRBD1. CDR3 length: 15 residues. The germline V gene encodes CDR1 MNHNS and CDR2 SASEGT. Trimming at V came to 2 bases and at J to 6 bases, leaving 3 bases not matched to a gene. DNA of the CDR3: TGTGCCAGCAGTGAACTAGGACAGGGTAATTCACCCCTCCACTTT. Protein: CASSELGQGNSPLHF.

This rearrangement joins TRBV27 to TRBJ2-7, with 11 bases identical to TRBD2. V trimming: 3 bases; J trimming: 6 bases; junction bases outside the gene matches: 7. Per germline, CDR1 MNHEY and CDR2 SMNVEV (reference sequence). CDR3 size: 15 residues. Here the CDR3 DNA reads TGTGCCAGCAGTTTGACTAGCGGGAATTTAGGCGAGCAGTACTTC. The encoded protein is CASSLTSGNLGEQYF.

This sequence joins TRBV11-3 and TRBJ1-2; possible D gene TRBD1, 5 bases. Germline CDR1 SGHNT, CDR2 YENEEA. The V gene lost 3 bases and the J gene lost 4 bases, with 24 bases spanning the gap. The CDR3 is made up of 18 amino acids. The CDR3 loop is CASSFSSGPPPPTYGYTF. As DNA, the CDR3 is TGTGCCAGCAGCTTCAGCTCGGGACCGCCACCCCCTACCTATGGCTACACCTTC.

This clone was found once. V usage is TRBV27 and J usage is TRBJ2-1; 11 bases map to TRBD2. J lost 5 bases, V lost 5 bases, and 2 bases had no gene match. The CDR3 length is 14 residues. Looked up from germline, CDR1 is MNHEY and CDR2 is SMNVEV (reference sequence). Written as DNA, the CDR3 is TGTGCCAGCAGTATAGCGGGAGGGAACAATGAGCAGTTCTTC. Residues: CASSIAGGNNEQFF.

The genes are TRBV10-3 and TRBJ1-3, with TRBD1 matching over 11 bases. Germline-derived CDR1 and CDR2 are ENHRY and SYGVKD. CDR3 length equals 14 residues. Trimming cost V 4 bases and J 9 bases; bases outside gene matches: 5. The CDR3 protein is CAISGDRGMSTIYF. The DNA for the CDR3 is TGTGCCATCAGTGGGGACAGGGGGATGAGCACCATATATTTT.

CDR3 in DNA: TGTGCTAGTGGTTTGTCCGTGGCAGGGGGCGGCTACACCTTC. This codes for CASGLSVAGGGYTF. The chain carries TRBV12-5 and TRBJ1-2, with 8 bases lining up with TRBD1. The germline V gene encodes CDR1 LGHNT and CDR2 FRNRAP. Losses at the gene ends were 2 bases for V and 8 bases for J; bases not matched to a gene: 7. This CDR3 has 14 amino acids.

The chain couples TRBV5-5 to TRBJ2-1, with D hard to call. V shed 2 bases and J shed 6 bases, with 18 bases lying between them. Germline CDR1 is SGHKS and CDR2 is YYEKEE (reference sequence). This CDR3 has 16 amino acids. CDR3 residues: CASSFSTNWFGNEQFF. DNA for the CDR3: TGTGCCAGCAGCTTCAGTACTAACTGGTTTGGCAATGAGCAGTTCTTC.

J is TRBJ1-2 and V is TRBV11-2, with unresolved D. The CDR3 spans 16 residues. Germline assignment: CDR1 SGHAT and CDR2 FQNNGV. Trimming left V 1 base short and J 2 bases short, with 14 bases between. Written as DNA, the CDR3 is TGTGCCAGCAGCTTAGTTAACGAGGCCTCAAACTATGGCTACACCTTC. Its protein product is CASSLVNEASNYGYTF.

The rearrangement joins TRBV11-2 to TRBJ1-1; D gene ambiguous. Trimming cost V 1 base and J 0 bases, with 9 bases left between them. The length of the CDR3 is 15 residues. Germline V gene lookup returns CDR1 SGHAT and CDR2 FQNNGV. CDR3 bases: TGTGCCAGCAGCTTAGCGCTGGGTGTGAACACTGAAGCTTTCTTT. It encodes CASSLALGVNTEAFF.

This rearrangement joins TRBV12-3 or TRBV12-4 to TRBJ1-5, with 7 bases aligning to TRBD1. This CDR3 contains 13 residues. V shed 4 bases and J 7 bases; nucleotides not matched to a gene: 4. CDR3 sequence reads: CASSSQGNQPQHF. The CDR3 bases are TGTGCCAGCAGTTCACAGGGGAACCAGCCCCAGCATTTT.

CDR3 loop: CASSEIFQQTYEQYF. DNA for the CDR3: TGTGCCAGCAGTGAAATCTTCCAACAGACCTACGAGCAGTACTTC. The gene calls are TRBV6-1 and TRBJ2-7, with D hard to call. The ends were cut back, 2 bases at V and 2 bases at J, with 13 bases in the middle. The CDR3 is 15 residues long. Germline values: CDR1 MNHNS, CDR2 SASEGT.

This chain links TRBV13 with TRBJ2-6; 10 positions match TRBD1. Germline assignment: CDR1 PRHDT and CDR2 FYEKMQ (reference sequence). CDR3 length: 19 residues. V shed 3 bases, J shed 2 bases, and the junction held 10 bases outside the gene matches. The CDR3 reads CASSLGTGARVAGANVLTF. As DNA, the CDR3 is TGTGCCAGCAGCTTGGGGACAGGGGCCAGGGTTGCTGGGGCCAACGTCCTGACTTTC.

This clone was seen only once. The chain links TRBV5-4 to TRBJ2-3; 14 bases are a match to TRBD2. Unmatched junction bases numbered 4, after V lost 3 bases and J lost 4 bases. Germline V gene lookup returns CDR1 SGHNT and CDR2 YYREEE (reference sequence). The CDR3 is made up of 16 amino acids. The CDR3 reads CASSSGLAGGSDTQYF. CDR3 bases: TGTGCCAGCAGCTCCGGACTAGCGGGGGGTTCAGATACGCAGTATTTT.

V gene TRBV27 combines with J gene TRBJ2-3, with a possible D match to TRBD1 (5 bases). Germline V gives CDR1 MNHEY, CDR2 SMNVEV (reference sequence). The CDR3 spans 17 residues. Deletions cut 1 base from V and 3 bases from J, with 17 bases between. The CDR3 coding sequence is TGTGCCAGCAGTTTATATGGGGTTTCAGGGCGGACAGATACGCAGTATTTT. Translated, it gives CASSLYGVSGRTDTQYF.

The V gene is TRBV20-1, the J gene TRBJ1-2, with D possibly TRBD1 on 6 matching bases. Germline V CDR1 and CDR2: DFQATT, SNEGSKA (reference sequence). V was trimmed by 3 bases and J by 6 bases, leaving 14 bases between them. CDR3 length equals 13 residues. The CDR3 here is CSASLTGWDGYTF. Here the CDR3 DNA reads TGCAGTGCTAGTCTTACAGGGTGGGATGGCTACACCTTC.

The V call is TRBV7-2, the J call TRBJ1-2; D possibly corresponds to TRBD1 (5 bases). Germline loops: CDR1 SGHTA, CDR2 FQGNSA. Deletions cut 3 bases from V and 4 bases from J, with 15 bases between. This CDR3 comprises 15 residues. This chain's CDR3 is CASSFMVGDLYGYTF. The CDR3 DNA is TGTGCCAGCAGCTTTATGGTAGGGGACCTCTATGGCTACACCTTC.

This clone came up a few times. The genes are TRBV9 and TRBJ2-7, with D possibly matching TRBD2 (5 bases). Trimming left V 4 bases short and J 3 bases short, with 17 bases between. The germline CDR1 and CDR2 sequences are SGDLS and YYNGEE. The CDR3 is 15 amino acids. DNA of the CDR3: TGTGCCAGCAGCCCCCAAAGTGGGAGCCTCTACGAGCAGTACTTC. Translated: CASSPQSGSLYEQYF.